This TCR beta chain came from a study of blood T cell repertoires in COVID-19 (dated by TCRdb to 2018 to 2021). Describing the broader study: Samples from collaborators originated in the United States, Italy and Spain and spanned both the acute and convalescent phases of COVID-19. The material from the prospective study consisted of cDNA or gDNA derived from T cells, B-cell-depleted T cells, or PBMCs. Deeply sampled blood TCRbeta repertoires from subjects exposed to, actively infected with, or recovered from COVID-19 were included in the dataset. A freely available public database, intended as a resource for researchers studying the immune response to SARS-CoV-2, is where the repertoires were released. The samples were drawn from two sources: the first 160 participants of the ongoing ImmuneRACE study, and 1,200 or so subjects contributed by 6 global collaborators. A de-identified subject ID, COVID-19 status, age in years and sex were almost always included in the sample metadata. Where HLA class I and class II types were available, the types were taken from metadata supplied by the sample provider, not from assay-based typing.

Study-level results and caveats: The quantity of clinical and demographic metadata differed by source and by participant and was supplied without curation.

TCRbeta CDR3 regions were amplified from genomic DNA using the immunoSEQ Assay, a bias-controlled multiplex PCR. Per the source publication's procedure: The number of nucleated cells in each sample was estimated by amplification of reference gene primers within the assay. Sequence reads were collapsed and filtered to measure the absolute abundance of every unique TCRbeta CDR3 rearrangement. Productive Simpson clonality was computed per sample as the square root of Simpson's diversity index over productive rearrangements. TCRdb limited this immuneACCESS table to in-frame rearrangements with V and J called. A share of clones is missing; checked studies link under half to unresolved V genes, and the rest is unexplained. The V and J calls and clone size are taken from that table; D and trimming were inferred from the DNA. Counted in this sample were just over 95,000 clones; about nine tenths of them appeared once. In total, the top ten clones hold about 1.7% of the sample.

On this clone itself: Its antigen is still unknown. No base-level quality is on record; no much larger clone is a single base apart.

V ends up 5 bases short and J 6 bases short, with an unmatched junction base count of 9. The germline V gene provides CDR1 SNHLY and CDR2 FYNNEI. There are 14 amino acids in the CDR3, from cysteine to valine inclusive. Just CDR3 DNA is preserved here, 42 bases in frame from base 1. Each collaborating institution followed its own protocols to collect whole blood in K2EDTA tubes. For TCRbeta analysis, collaborators shipped samples as frozen whole blood, isolated PBMCs, or DNA extracted from either of those sample types. The chain couples TRBV2 to TRBJ2-7; 8 middle bases align to TRBD1. The TCR was taken from a man in his sixties with acute or convalescent COVID-19. Source material: peripheral blood. The CDR3 loop reads CASSSRWTGSEQYV. Here is the DNA: TGTGCCAGCAGTTCGCGTTGGACAGGGAGCGAGCAGTACGTC.